The clone carrying this T cell receptor beta chain appeared many times. Its antigen is unknown. This record comes from a study of regulatory T cells in long-lasting Graves disease. Libraries of TCR beta came from iRepertoire HTBI primers plus Arm-PCR of CDR3 regions. TCRdb re-called the multiplex PCR reads through MiXCR, storing one row per CDR3 protein. Counted here are about 430,000 distinct CDR3 sequences, 21% occurring once; the ten biggest clones make up roughly an eighth. Overall study findings and caveats: What was studied was peripheral blood only, and not thyroid tissue. TRBV28, TRBJ1-2 and TRBJ2-5 emerged as the favored segments in persistent disease.

CDR1 and CDR2 (germline): MNHEY, SVGEGT. The CDR3 has 15 residues. V was clipped by 5 bases and J by 3 bases, with 16 bases between them. Documented time point: persistent/refractory GD, antithyroid drugs over 5 years with positive TRAb. The TCR library used RNA extracted from PBMCs. V gene TRBV6-2 or TRBV6-3 combines with J gene TRBJ1-2, with unresolved D. The clonotype comes from a female donor with Graves disease. The input for sequencing was peripheral blood mononuclear cells (PBMCs), taken when the disease was refractory, from a patient treated with antithyroid drugs. The CDR3 sequence: CASSENERLYYGYTF. The CDR3 coding sequence is TGTGCCAGCAGTGAAAACGAGAGACTTTACTATGGCTACACCTTC.